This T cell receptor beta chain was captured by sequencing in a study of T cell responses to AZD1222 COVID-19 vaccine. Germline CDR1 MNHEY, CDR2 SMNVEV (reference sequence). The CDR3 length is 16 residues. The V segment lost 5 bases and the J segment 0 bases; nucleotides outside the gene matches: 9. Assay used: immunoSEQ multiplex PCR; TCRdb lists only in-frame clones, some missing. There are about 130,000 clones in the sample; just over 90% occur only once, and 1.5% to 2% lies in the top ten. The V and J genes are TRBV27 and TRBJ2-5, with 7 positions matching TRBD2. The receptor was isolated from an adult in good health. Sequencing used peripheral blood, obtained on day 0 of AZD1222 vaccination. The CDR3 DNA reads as TGTGCCAGCAGTCCTCGACTAGCCCAGTACCAAGAGACCCAGTACTTC. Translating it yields CASSPRLAQYQETQYF.